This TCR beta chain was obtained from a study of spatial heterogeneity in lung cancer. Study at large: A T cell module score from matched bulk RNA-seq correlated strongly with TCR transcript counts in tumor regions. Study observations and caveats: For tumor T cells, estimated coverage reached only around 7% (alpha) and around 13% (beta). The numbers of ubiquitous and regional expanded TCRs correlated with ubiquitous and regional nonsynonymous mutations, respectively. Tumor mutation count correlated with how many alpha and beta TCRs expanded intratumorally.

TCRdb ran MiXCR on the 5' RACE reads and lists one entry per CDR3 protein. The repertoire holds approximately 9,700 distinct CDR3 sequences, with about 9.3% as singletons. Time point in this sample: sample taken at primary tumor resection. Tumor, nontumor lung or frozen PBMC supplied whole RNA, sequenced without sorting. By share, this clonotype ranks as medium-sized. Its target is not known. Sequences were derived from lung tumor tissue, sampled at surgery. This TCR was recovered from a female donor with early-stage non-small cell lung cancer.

CDR3 sequence: CASNGVPSETQYF. CDR3 sequence (DNA): TGTGCCAGTAACGGGGTCCCGTCGGAGACCCAGTACTTC. The V and J genes are TRBV19 and TRBJ2-5; possible D gene TRBD2, 5 bases. With 7 bases removed from V and 5 bases from J, the gap between germline ends came to 14 bases. The CDR3 runs 13 residues. Germline V gives CDR1 LNHDA, CDR2 SQIVND (reference sequence). The full variable domain, completed using reference TRBV19 and TRBJ2-5, is DGGITQSPKYLFRKEGQNVTLSCEQNLNHDAMYWYRQDPGQGLRLIYYSQIVNDFQKGDIAEGYSVSREKKESFPLTVTSAQKNPTAFYLCASNGVPSETQYFGPGTRLLVL.